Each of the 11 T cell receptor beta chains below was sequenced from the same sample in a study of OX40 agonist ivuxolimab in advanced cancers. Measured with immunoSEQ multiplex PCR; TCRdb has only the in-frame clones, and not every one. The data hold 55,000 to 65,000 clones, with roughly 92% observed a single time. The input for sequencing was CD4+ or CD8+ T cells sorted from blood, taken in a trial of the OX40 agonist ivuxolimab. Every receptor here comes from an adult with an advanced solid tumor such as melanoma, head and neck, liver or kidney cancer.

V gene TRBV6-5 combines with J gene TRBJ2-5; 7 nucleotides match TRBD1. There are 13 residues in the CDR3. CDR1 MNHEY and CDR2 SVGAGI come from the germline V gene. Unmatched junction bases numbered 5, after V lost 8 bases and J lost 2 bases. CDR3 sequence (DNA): TGTGCCAGCGTAGGGGGCCTTCAAGAGACCCAGTACTTC. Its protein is CASVGGLQETQYF.

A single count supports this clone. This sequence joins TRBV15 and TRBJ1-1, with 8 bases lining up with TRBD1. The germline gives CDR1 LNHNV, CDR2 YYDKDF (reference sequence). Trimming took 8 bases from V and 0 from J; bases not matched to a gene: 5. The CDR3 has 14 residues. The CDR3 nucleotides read TGTGCCACCGGGACAGGCTTTATGAACACTGAAGCTTTCTTT. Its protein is CATGTGFMNTEAFF.

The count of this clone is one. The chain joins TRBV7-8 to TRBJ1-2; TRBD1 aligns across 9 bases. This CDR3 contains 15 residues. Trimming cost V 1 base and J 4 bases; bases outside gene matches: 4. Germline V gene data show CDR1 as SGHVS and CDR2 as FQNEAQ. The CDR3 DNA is TGTGCCAGCAGCTTAGGGGGACAGGGAGGCTATGGCTACACCTTC. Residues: CASSLGGQGGYGYTF.

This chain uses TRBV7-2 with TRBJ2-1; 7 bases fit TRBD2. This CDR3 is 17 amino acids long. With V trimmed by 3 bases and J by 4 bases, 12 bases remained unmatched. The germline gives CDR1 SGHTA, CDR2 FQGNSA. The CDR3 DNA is TGTGCCAGCAGCTTGGTAGGTTCCCGGGGGGTGTACAATGAGCAGTTCTTC. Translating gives CASSLVGSRGVYNEQFF.

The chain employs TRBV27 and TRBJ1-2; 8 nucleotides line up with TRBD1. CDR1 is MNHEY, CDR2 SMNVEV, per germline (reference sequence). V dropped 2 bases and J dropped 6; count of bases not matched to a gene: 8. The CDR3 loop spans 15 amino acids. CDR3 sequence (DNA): TGTGCCAGCAGTTTAGTACAGGGGGATTTCGATGGCTACACCTTC. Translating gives CASSLVQGDFDGYTF.

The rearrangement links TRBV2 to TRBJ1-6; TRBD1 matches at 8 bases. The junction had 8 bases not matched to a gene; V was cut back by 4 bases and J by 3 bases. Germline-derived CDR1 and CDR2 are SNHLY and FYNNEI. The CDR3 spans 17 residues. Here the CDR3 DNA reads TGTGCCAGCAGTGTTGAGACAGGGGCAAACTATAATTCACCCCTCCACTTT. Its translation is CASSVETGANYNSPLHF.

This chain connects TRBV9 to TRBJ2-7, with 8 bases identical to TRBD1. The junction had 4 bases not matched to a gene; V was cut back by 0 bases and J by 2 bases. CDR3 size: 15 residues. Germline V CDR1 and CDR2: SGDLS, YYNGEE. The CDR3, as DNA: TGTGCCAGCAGCGTAGGCAGGGGGCTTCCCTACGAGCAGTACTTC. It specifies CASSVGRGLPYEQYF.

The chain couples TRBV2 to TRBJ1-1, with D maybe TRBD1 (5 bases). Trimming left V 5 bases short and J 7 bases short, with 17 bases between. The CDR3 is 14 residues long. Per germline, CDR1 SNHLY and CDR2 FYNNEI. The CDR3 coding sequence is TGTGCCAGCAGTTTGAAGCCGGGGGGAGTTGAAGCTTTCTTT. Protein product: CASSLKPGGVEAFF.

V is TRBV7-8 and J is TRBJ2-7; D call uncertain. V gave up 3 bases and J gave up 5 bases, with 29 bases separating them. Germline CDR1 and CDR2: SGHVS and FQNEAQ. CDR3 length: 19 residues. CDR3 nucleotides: TGTGCCAGCAGCTTCAATCCGGCAGTAGTTAAAGCCGGCTGGCACGAGCAGTACTTC. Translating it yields CASSFNPAVVKAGWHEQYF.

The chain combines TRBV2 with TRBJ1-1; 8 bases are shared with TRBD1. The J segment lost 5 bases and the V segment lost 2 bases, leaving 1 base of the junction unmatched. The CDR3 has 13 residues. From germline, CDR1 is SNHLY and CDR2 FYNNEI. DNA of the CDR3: TGTGCCAGCAGTGAACAGGGGGCGACTGAAGCTTTCTTT. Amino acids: CASSEQGATEAFF.

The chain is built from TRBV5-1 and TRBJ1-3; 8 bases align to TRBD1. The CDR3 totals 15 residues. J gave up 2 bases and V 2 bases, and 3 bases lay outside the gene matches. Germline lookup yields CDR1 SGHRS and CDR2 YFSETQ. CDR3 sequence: CASSLEQGAGNTIYF. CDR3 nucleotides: TGCGCCAGCAGCTTAGAACAGGGGGCTGGAAACACCATATATTTT.